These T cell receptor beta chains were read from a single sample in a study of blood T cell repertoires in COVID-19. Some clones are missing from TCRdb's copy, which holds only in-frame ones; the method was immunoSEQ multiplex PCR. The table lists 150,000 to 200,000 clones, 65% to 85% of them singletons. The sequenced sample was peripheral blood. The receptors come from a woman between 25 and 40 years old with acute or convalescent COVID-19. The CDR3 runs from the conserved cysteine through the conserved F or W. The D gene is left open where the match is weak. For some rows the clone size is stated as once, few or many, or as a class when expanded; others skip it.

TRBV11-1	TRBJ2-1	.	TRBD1	TGTGCCAGCAGCGCCCGACAGGGATACAATGAGCAGTTCTTC	CASSARQGYNEQFF
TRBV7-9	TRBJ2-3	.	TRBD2	TGTGCCAGCAGCACCGCGGGGGGTGGCACAGATACGCAGTATTTT	CASSTAGGGTDTQYF
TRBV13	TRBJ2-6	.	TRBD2	TGTGCCAGCAGCTTTACTAGCGGGATTACTGGGGCCAACGTCCTGACTTTC	CASSFTSGITGANVLTF
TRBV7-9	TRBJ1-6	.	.	TGTGCCAGCAGCCGGGGACACAGCTCCTATAATTCACCCCTCCACTTT	CASSRGHSSYNSPLHF
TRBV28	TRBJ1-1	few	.	TGTGCCAGCGTGTCGAGGCCCTTGGCTTTCTTT	CASVSRPLAFF
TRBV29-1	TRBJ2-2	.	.	TGCAGCGTTAGAGGGAATGCAGTCGTCACCGGGGAGCTGTTTTTT	CSVRGNAVVTGELFF
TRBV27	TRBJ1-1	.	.	TGTGCCAGCAGACTCGGGGGGATTAGCACTGAAGCTTTCTTT	CASRLGGISTEAFF
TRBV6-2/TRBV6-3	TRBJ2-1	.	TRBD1	TGTGCCAGCAGTTACTCGACACAGGGGGCGGCGGATGAGCAGTTCTTC	CASSYSTQGAADEQFF
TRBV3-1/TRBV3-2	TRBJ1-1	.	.	TGTGCCAGCAGCCAAGCGGGACTGATGAACACTGAAGCTTTCTTT	CASSQAGLMNTEAFF
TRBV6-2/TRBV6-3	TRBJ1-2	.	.	TGTGCCAGCAGTTCGGAGGCGCGGGGCTATGGCTACACCTTC	CASSSEARGYGYTF
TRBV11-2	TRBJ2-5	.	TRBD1	TGTGCCAGCAGCGAAGACCCAGACAGGGGAGAGACCCAGTACTTC	CASSEDPDRGETQYF
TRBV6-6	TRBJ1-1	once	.	TGTGCCAGCAGTTACGATATTGTGCCGGGAAACACTGAAGCTTTCTTT	CASSYDIVPGNTEAFF
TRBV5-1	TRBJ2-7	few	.	TGCGCCAGCAGCTCGGCCGGGGGGCGGGGCTACGAGCAGTACTTC	CASSSAGGRGYEQYF
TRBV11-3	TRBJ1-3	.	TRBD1	TGTGCCAGCAGCCCGAGGACAGGGAAGACAGCCGCTGGAAACACCATATATTTT	CASSPRTGKTAAGNTIYF
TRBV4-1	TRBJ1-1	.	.	TGCGCCAGCAGCCAAGGGATCCAGGGCCCGCGTTCTAAGAACACTGAAGCTTTCTTT	CASSQGIQGPRSKNTEAFF
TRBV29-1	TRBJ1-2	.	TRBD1	TGCAGCTCGCGTCCCGGGACAGGGAAAAATGGCTACACCTTC	CSSRPGTGKNGYTF
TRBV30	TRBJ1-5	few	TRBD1	TGTGCCTGGAGGGATCAGGGGGGCAATCAGCCCCAGCATTTT	CAWRDQGGNQPQHF
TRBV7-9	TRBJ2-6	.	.	TGTGCCAGCAGCCCAGACACTGGGGCCAACGTCCTGACTTTC	CASSPDTGANVLTF